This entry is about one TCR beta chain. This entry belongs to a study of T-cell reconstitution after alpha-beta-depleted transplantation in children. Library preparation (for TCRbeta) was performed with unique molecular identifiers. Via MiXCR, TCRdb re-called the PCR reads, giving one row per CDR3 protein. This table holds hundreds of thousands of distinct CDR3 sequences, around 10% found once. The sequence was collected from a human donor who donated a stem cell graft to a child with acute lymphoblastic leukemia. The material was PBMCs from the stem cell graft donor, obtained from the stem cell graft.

DNA for the CDR3: TGCAGCGGACAAGGACAGGGGGATCATGGCTACACCTTC. It encodes CSGQGQGDHGYTF. V gene TRBV29-1 combines with J gene TRBJ1-2; TRBD1 aligns across 10 bases. CDR3 size: 13 residues. Trimming took 7 bases from V and 6 from J; bases not matched to a gene: 8. CDR1 is SQVTM, CDR2 ANQGSEA, per germline.